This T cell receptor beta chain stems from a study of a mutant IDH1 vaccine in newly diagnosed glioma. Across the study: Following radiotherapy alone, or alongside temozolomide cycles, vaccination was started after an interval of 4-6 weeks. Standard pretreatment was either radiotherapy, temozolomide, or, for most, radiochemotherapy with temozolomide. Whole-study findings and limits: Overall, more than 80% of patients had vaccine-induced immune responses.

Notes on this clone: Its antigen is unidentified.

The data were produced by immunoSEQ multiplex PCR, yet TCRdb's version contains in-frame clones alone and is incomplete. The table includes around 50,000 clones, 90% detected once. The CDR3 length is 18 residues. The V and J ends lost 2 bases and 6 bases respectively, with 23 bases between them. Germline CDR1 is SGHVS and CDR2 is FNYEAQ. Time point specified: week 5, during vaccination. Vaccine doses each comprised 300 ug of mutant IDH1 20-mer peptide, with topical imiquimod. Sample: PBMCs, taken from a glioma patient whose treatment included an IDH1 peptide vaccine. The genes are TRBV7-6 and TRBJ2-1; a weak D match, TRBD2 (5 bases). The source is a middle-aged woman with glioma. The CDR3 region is CASSLFPSTDPRGNEQFF. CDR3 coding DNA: TGTGCCAGCAGCTTATTCCCCTCGACGGACCCCCGGGGCAATGAGCAGTTCTTC.